The rows below give T cell receptor beta chains drawn from one sample of a study of shared clonotypes between healthy human individuals. Clones were read by immunoSEQ multiplex PCR, and TCRdb kept only the in-frame ones, dropping some. This table holds roughly 680,000 clones, just under 75% found once. What was sequenced was memory CD4+ T cells sorted from blood. These receptors all stem from a woman in her 30s in good health. The CDR3 runs from the conserved cysteine through the conserved F or W. Each record gives: clone size, J gene, V gene, D gene, CDR3 DNA, CDR3 protein. The D gene is left open where the match is weak. The size of a clone is reported for some rows only, either as once, few or many, or as a class for expanded clones.

>few|TRBJ2-1|TRBV20-1|NA
TGCAGTGCCAATCCGGGCAATGAGCAGTTCTTC
CSANPGNEQFF
>few|TRBJ2-3|TRBV7-9|NA
TGTGCCAGCAGCACCCACGGAGGGGGACAGTATTTT
CASSTHGGGQYF
>NA|TRBJ2-6|TRBV27|NA
TGTGCCAGCAGCCCGACAGGGGCCAACGTCCTGACTTTC
CASSPTGANVLTF
>NA|TRBJ1-5|TRBV28|NA
TGTGCCAGCAGTTTAGGTAATAATCAGCCCCAGCATTTT
CASSLGNNQPQHF
>NA|TRBJ2-3|TRBV19|NA
TGTGCCAGTAGTAATCAAAGACTCTTAGTGAGCGCAGATACGCAGTATTTT
CASSNQRLLVSADTQYF
>few|TRBJ1-5|TRBV11-2|TRBD1
TGTGCCAGCAGCCCAGACAGGGTGGATCAGCCCCAGCATTTT
CASSPDRVDQPQHF
>NA|TRBJ1-1|TRBV29-1|NA
TGCAGCGTTGGCCCCATGCCAGCTTTCTTT
CSVGPMPAFF
>NA|TRBJ2-1|TRBV5-1|TRBD2
TGCGCCAGCAGCCCAAAGCGGGAGTTTTACAATGAGCAGTTCTTC
CASSPKREFYNEQFF
>NA|TRBJ2-7|TRBV28|TRBD2
TGTGCCAGCAGTCCTGATATAGCGGGAGGACCCGAGCAGTACTTC
CASSPDIAGGPEQYF
>NA|TRBJ2-7|TRBV28|NA
TGTGCCACGGGTTTTACTGGTTACGAGCAGTACTTC
CATGFTGYEQYF
>NA|TRBJ1-5|TRBV5-8|TRBD1
TGTGCCAGCAGCTTCAGGACAGGGGACTATAGCAATCAGCCCCAGCATTTT
CASSFRTGDYSNQPQHF
>NA|TRBJ2-1|TRBV5-1|NA
TGCGCCAGCAGCTTGCGAGGGGGCGGGAGCTCCAACAATGAGCAGTTCTTC
CASSLRGGGSSNNEQFF
>NA|TRBJ1-1|TRBV23-1|NA
TGCGCCAGCAGTCAAAGCCCTAGAAGTCCCGGGACCGGTGTTAATAGTGGTTTCTTT
CASSQSPRSPGTGVNSGFF
>once|TRBJ1-2|TRBV7-2|NA
TGTGCCAGCAGCCCCCGGGGCGTAAACTATGGCTACACCTTC
CASSPRGVNYGYTF
>NA|TRBJ1-5|TRBV6-1|NA
TGTGCCAGCAGTGGAAATGTCGCCCCTAATGAGCCCCAGCATTTT
CASSGNVAPNEPQHF
>NA|TRBJ2-7|TRBV18|TRBD2
TGTGCCAGCTCACCATTTATGCCCCGGGAGGGCTCCTACGAGCAGTACTTC
CASSPFMPREGSYEQYF
>many|TRBJ1-3|TRBV19|NA
TGTGCCAGCAGGGAGATGGTTTCAGGAAACACCATATATTTT
CASREMVSGNTIYF
>NA|TRBJ2-7|TRBV23-1|TRBD1
TGCGCCAGCAGTCAAAAGGGACAGGGCACCTACGAGCAGTACTTC
CASSQKGQGTYEQYF
>NA|TRBJ2-7|TRBV29-1|TRBD2
TGCAGCGTCTCACTAGCGGGAAGGTCGGGCGAGCAGTACTTC
CSVSLAGRSGEQYF
>NA|TRBJ1-5|TRBV28|NA
TGTGCCAGCACCTTAGGACCGACGGGCAATCAGCCCCAGCATTTT
CASTLGPTGNQPQHF
>many|TRBJ1-4|TRBV4-1|NA
TGCGCCAGCAGCCAAGGTAACGATGAAAAACTGTTTTTT
CASSQGNDEKLFF
>NA|TRBJ1-4|TRBV29-1|NA
TGCAGCGTTGAAGTTAGGACGGTTAATGAAAAACTGTTTTTT
CSVEVRTVNEKLFF
>NA|TRBJ1-1|TRBV5-8|NA
TGTGCCAGCAGCTTCGGGCCTCACACTGAAGCTTTCTTT
CASSFGPHTEAFF
>NA|TRBJ1-2|TRBV6-1|NA
TGTGCCAGCAGCGTAACCGAAGCGGGGCAAGGCTACACCTTC
CASSVTEAGQGYTF
>NA|TRBJ2-7|TRBV5-1|TRBD1
TGCGCCAGCAGCTTGGGGTTTGGGACAGACAAGAACGAGCAGTACTTC
CASSLGFGTDKNEQYF
>NA|TRBJ2-7|TRBV5-6|TRBD2
TGTGCCAGCAGCCACGATAGCGGGGTGATCCCCTACGAGCAGTACTTC
CASSHDSGVIPYEQYF
>NA|TRBJ2-5|TRBV6-5|TRBD2
TGTGCCAGCAGTAGAGACCCCGGGGGGACGCCCCAGTACTTC
CASSRDPGGTPQYF
>NA|TRBJ1-1|TRBV27|NA
TGTGCCAGCAGTTCAATCCTTGTCGCCAGGACCCCCACTGAAGCTTTCTTT
CASSSILVARTPTEAFF
>NA|TRBJ1-1|TRBV28|NA
TGTGCCAGCAGGGAACGACAGGCCACTGAAGCTTTCTTT
CASRERQATEAFF
>NA|TRBJ2-1|TRBV5-1|NA
TGCGCCAGCAGTCGGGATGGAGGGTACAATGAGCAGTTCTTC
CASSRDGGYNEQFF
>NA|TRBJ2-1|TRBV9|TRBD2
TGTGCCAGCAGCGTGGTACCCCAGACTAGCGGGCCGTACAATGAGCAGTTCTTC
CASSVVPQTSGPYNEQFF
>NA|TRBJ1-1|TRBV5-1|NA
TGCGCCAGCAGCTTGGATTTGACACGCACTGAAGCTTTCTTT
CASSLDLTRTEAFF
>NA|TRBJ2-7|TRBV7-2|NA
TGTGCCAGCAGCTTGGGCAGGGTGTTCGAGCAGTACTTC
CASSLGRVFEQYF
>NA|TRBJ1-2|TRBV4-1|TRBD1
TGCGCCAGCAGCCCCTCTTTTGGGACAGAAAACTATGGCTACACCTTC
CASSPSFGTENYGYTF
>NA|TRBJ1-1|TRBV30|TRBD1
TGTGCCTGGACGGGACAGTTTGAAGCTTTCTTT
CAWTGQFEAFF
>few|TRBJ2-6|TRBV7-9|NA
TGTGCCAGCAGGACTCCCTCCCTGGGAAGGGCCAACGTCCTGACTTTC
CASRTPSLGRANVLTF
>NA|TRBJ2-7|TRBV7-3|NA
TGTGCCAGCAGCTTGGGCCCTTCAGGGGTTTCCTACGAGCAGTACTTC
CASSLGPSGVSYEQYF
>few|TRBJ1-1|TRBV18|NA
TGTGCCAGCTCACAACGGAACACTGAAGCTTTCTTT
CASSQRNTEAFF
>NA|TRBJ2-5|TRBV18|NA
TGTGCCAGCTCACCACCGGTTTCAGAGACCCAGTACTTC
CASSPPVSETQYF
>NA|TRBJ1-1|TRBV27|TRBD1
TGTGCCAGCAGTATAAACGGACAGGGGCGCACTGAAGCTTTCTTT
CASSINGQGRTEAFF
>NA|TRBJ2-1|TRBV7-9|NA
TGTGCCAGCAGCCCCCAAACTGAGCAGTTCTTC
CASSPQTEQFF
>NA|TRBJ2-7|TRBV2|TRBD2
TGTGCCAGCAGAGCTAGCGGGGGAACCTACGAGCAGTACTTC
CASRASGGTYEQYF
>NA|TRBJ2-2|TRBV9|NA
TGTGCCAGCAGCGTAGGAGTGGGGAGGGACAGATACACCGGGGAGCTGTTTTTT
CASSVGVGRDRYTGELFF
>NA|TRBJ1-4|TRBV5-1|NA
TGCGCCAGCAGCTCAGGGGCAACTAATGAAAAACTGTTTTTT
CASSSGATNEKLFF
>NA|TRBJ1-1|TRBV19|TRBD1
TGTGCCAGTAGGGTCCAGGGGGGGACTACTGAAGCTTTCTTT
CASRVQGGTTEAFF
>once|TRBJ1-5|TRBV6-1|TRBD1
TGTGCCAGCAGTCGGACAGGGGAGAGGACCCAGCATTTT
CASSRTGERTQHF
>NA|TRBJ2-2|TRBV5-1|NA
TGCGCCAGCAGCTCGGCGAACACCGGGGAGCTGTTTTTT
CASSSANTGELFF
>once|TRBJ2-1|TRBV5-6|NA
TGTGCCAGCAGCTTGCTCCAGATCCCCCACAATGAGCAGTTCTTC
CASSLLQIPHNEQFF
>NA|TRBJ1-2|TRBV5-1|NA
TGCGCCAGCAGCTCTCTAACCTCCTCCGCACATGGCTACACCTTC
CASSSLTSSAHGYTF
>NA|TRBJ1-4|TRBV28|TRBD1
TGTGCCAGCAGTTTAAACAGGGGTTATGAAAAACTGTTTTTT
CASSLNRGYEKLFF
>NA|TRBJ2-3|TRBV10-3|NA
TGTGCCATCAGTGAGTCGTTAGACACTCCGCAGTATTTT
CAISESLDTPQYF
>NA|TRBJ2-1|TRBV19|TRBD2
TGTGCCAGTAGTATACTAGCCCCGACTGGGACTAGCGGGACCTCCTACAATGAGCAGTTCTTC
CASSILAPTGTSGTSYNEQFF
>NA|TRBJ2-2|TRBV6-5|TRBD1
TGTGCCAGCAGTTTGCCACAGGGGGCGGGCGGGGAGCTGTTTTTT
CASSLPQGAGGELFF
>NA|TRBJ1-4|TRBV2|NA
TGTGCCAGCAGCAGAAGGACGGGTGAAAAACTGTTTTTT
CASSRRTGEKLFF